This TCR beta chain came from a study of shared T cell receptors in the human thymus. Using immunoSEQ multiplex PCR, the repertoire was profiled, and TCRdb retains in-frame clones only, with some absent. The sample holds 720,000 or so clones, 80% to 90% seen once. This CDR3 is 14 amino acids long. The germline gives CDR1 SNHLY, CDR2 FYNNEI. V lost 7 bases and J lost 9, with 19 bases in between. These data were likewise used in another study, on human thymus T cells. From that report: Donors were healthy Finnish babies undergoing corrective operations for congenital heart defects. Resections that were taken during corrective heart surgery supplied the thymus tissue. What appeared biased in thymic and blood repertoires was the usage of V and J genes. Among unrelated individuals, related research reported thymic repertoires that overlapped highly.

The genes are TRBV2 and TRBJ1-5, with D possibly TRBD1 on 5 matching bases. The clonotype was recovered from a girl younger than two with a congenital heart defect. Specimen: thymocytes. The CDR3 DNA follows: TGTGCCAGCAACTATAGGGCAGGGCCGTGGCCCCAGCATTTT. Translation: CASNYRAGPWPQHF.